This T cell receptor beta chain derives from a study of blood T cell repertoires in COVID-19. Study-wide background: Samples representing acute and convalescent COVID-19 were sourced from the United States, Italy and Spain. Sources were T cells, B-cell-depleted T cells, or PBMCs; the material itself was cDNA or gDNA.

V shed 6 bases, J shed 4 bases, and the junction held 11 bases outside the gene matches. CDR1 and CDR2 (germline): ENHRY, SYGVKD. The CDR3 extends over 16 amino acids. In the study's own analysis: Scientists estimated how many nucleated cells there were by amplifying reference gene primers. Measured with immunoSEQ multiplex PCR; TCRdb has only the in-frame clones, and not every one. Clone size and V and J calls were adopted from that table, with D and trimming inferred from the DNA. The table includes 200,000 or so clones, 75% to 85% detected once. The genes are TRBV10-3 and TRBJ2-3; 9 bases are a match to TRBD1. The TCR originated in a human donor in a cohort sampled during active COVID-19. Sequenced input: peripheral blood. The CDR3 bases are TGTGCCATCAGCGCCCCGGGACAGGGAGATCCAGATACGCAGTATTTT. Protein sequence: CAISAPGQGDPDTQYF.